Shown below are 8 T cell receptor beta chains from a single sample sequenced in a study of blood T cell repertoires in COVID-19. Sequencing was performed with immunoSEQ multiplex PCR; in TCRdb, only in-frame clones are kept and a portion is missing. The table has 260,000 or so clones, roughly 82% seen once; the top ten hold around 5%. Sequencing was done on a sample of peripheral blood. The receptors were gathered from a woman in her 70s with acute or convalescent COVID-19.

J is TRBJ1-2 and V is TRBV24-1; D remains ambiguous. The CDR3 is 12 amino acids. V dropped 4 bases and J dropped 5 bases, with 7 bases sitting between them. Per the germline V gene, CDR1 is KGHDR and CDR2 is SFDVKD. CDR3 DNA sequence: TGTGCCACCAGTGAGGGAGCTTATGGCTACACCTTC. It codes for CATSEGAYGYTF.

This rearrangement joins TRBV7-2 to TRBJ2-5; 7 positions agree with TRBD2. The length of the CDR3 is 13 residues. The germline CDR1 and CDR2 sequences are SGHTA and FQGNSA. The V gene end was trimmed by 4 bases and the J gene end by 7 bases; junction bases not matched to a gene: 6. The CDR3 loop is CASSYPGGRTQYF. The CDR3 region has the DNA TGTGCCAGCAGCTACCCCGGCGGGAGGACCCAGTACTTC. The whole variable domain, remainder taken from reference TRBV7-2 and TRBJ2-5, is GAGVSQSPSNKVTEKGKDVELRCDPISGHTALYWYRQSLGQGLEFLIYFQGNSAPDKSGLPSDRFSAERTGGSVSTLTIQRTQQEDSAVYLCASSYPGGRTQYFGPGTRLLVL.

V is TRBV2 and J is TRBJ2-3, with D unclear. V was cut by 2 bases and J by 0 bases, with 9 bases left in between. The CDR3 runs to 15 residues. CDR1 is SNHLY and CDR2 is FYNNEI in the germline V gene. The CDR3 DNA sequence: TGTGCCAGCAGTGAACAGTTGCCTAGCACAGATACGCAGTATTTT. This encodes CASSEQLPSTDTQYF. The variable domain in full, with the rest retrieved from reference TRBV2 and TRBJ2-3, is EPEVTQTPSHQVTQMGQEVILRCVPISNHLYFYWYRQILGQKVEFLVSFYNNEISEKSEIFDDQFSVERPDGSNFTLKIRSTKLEDSAMYFCASSEQLPSTDTQYFGPGTRLTVL.

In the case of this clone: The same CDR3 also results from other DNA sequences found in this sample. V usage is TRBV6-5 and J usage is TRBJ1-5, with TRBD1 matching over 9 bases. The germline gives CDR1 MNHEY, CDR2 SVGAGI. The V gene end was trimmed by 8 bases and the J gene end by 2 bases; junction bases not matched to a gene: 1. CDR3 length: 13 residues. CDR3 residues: CASRDRGNQPQHF. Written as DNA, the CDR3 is TGTGCCAGCCGGGACAGGGGCAATCAGCCCCAGCATTTT.

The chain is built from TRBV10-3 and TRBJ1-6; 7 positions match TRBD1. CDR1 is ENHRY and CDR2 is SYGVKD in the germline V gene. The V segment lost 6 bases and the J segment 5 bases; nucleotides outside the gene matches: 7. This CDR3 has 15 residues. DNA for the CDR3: TGTGCCATCAGCCCAGGGACAGCGGATAATTCACCCCTCCACTTT. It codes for CAISPGTADNSPLHF.

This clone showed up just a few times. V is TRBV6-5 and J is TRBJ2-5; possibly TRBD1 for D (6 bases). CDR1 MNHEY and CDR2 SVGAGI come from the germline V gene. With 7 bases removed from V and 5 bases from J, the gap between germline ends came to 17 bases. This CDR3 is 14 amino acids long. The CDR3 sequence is CASTYRESGETQYF. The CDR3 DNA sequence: TGTGCCAGCACCTACAGGGAAAGCGGCGAGACCCAGTACTTC.

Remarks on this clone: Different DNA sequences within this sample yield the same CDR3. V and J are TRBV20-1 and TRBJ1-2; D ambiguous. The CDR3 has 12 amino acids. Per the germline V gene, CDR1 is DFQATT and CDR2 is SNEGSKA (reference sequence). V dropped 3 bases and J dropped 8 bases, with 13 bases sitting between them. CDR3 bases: TGCAGTGCTAGTAAGGGAGGTGACGGCTACACCTTC. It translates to CSASKGGDGYTF.

The CDR3 region is CASSPGGRNQPQHF. CDR3 coding DNA: TGTGCCAGCAGCCCAGGGGGCCGCAATCAGCCCCAGCATTTT. V gene TRBV4-2 combines with J gene TRBJ1-5; 8 nucleotides align to TRBD1. CDR3 length: 14 amino acids. V dropped 4 bases and J dropped 2; count of bases not matched to a gene: 1. The V gene's germline CDR1 is LGHNA and CDR2 YNFKEQ.